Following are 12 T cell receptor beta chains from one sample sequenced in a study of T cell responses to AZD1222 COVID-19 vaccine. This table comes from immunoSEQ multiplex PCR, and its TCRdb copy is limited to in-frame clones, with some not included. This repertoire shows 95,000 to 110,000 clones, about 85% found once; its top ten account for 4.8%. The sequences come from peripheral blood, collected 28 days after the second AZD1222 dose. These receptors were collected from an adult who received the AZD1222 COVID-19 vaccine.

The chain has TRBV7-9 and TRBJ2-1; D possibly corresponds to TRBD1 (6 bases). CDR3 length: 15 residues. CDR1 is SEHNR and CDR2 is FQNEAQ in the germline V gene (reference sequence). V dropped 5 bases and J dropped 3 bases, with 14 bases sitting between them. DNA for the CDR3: TGTGCCAGCAGCAAAGGGGGATTCCACTACAATGAGCAGTTCTTC. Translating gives CASSKGGFHYNEQFF.

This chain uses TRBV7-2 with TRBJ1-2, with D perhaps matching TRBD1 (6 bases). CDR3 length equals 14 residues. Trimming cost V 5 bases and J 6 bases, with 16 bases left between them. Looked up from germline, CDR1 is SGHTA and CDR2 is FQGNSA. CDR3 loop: CASSPRQGLDGYTF. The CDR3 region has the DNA TGTGCCAGCAGCCCAAGGCAGGGGTTAGATGGCTACACCTTC.

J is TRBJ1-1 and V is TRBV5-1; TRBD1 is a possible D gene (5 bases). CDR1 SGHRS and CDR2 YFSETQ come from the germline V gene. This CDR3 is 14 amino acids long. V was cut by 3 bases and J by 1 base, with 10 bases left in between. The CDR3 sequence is CASSYRTANTEAFF. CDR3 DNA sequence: TGCGCCAGCAGCTACAGGACGGCGAACACTGAAGCTTTCTTT.

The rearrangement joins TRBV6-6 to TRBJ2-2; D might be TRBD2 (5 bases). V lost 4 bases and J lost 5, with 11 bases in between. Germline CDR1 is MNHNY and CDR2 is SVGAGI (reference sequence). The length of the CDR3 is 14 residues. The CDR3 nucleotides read TGTGCCAGCAGTTCGCGGGTCTGGACCGGGGAGCTGTTTTTT. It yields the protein CASSSRVWTGELFF.

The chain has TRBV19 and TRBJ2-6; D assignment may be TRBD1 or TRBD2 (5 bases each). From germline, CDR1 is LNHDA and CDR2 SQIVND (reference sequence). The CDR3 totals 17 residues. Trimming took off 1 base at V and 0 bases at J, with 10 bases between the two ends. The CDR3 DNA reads TGTGCCAGTAGTATAGTGGGACGGTCCTCTGGGGCCAACGTCCTGACTTTC. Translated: CASSIVGRSSGANVLTF.

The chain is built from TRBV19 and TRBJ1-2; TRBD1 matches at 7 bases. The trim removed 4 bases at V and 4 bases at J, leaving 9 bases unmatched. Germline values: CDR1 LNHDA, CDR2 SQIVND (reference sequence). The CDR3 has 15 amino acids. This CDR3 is CASSRDPGQIYGYTF. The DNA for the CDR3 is TGTGCCAGTAGTAGGGACCCGGGACAGATCTATGGCTACACCTTC.

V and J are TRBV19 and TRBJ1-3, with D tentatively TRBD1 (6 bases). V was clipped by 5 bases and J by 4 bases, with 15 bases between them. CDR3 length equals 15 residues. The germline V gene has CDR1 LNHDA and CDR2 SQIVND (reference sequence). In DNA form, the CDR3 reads TGTGCCAGTAGTCCCGGGACAAGTCCCGGAAACACCATATATTTT. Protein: CASSPGTSPGNTIYF.

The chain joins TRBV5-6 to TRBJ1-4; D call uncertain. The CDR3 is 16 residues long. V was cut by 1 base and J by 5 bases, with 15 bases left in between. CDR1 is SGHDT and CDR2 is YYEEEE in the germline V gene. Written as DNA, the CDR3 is TGTGCCAGCAGCTTGATCGTGAGGGAGAACAATGAAAAACTGTTTTTT. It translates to CASSLIVRENNEKLFF.

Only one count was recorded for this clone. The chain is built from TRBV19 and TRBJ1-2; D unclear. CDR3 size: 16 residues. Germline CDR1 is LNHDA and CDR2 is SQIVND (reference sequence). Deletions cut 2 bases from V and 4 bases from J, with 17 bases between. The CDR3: CASSITQSWSSYGYTF. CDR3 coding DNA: TGTGCCAGTAGTATAACTCAGTCCTGGAGCAGCTATGGCTACACCTTC. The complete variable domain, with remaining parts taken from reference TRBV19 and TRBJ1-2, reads DGGITQSPKYLFRKEGQNVTLSCEQNLNHDAMYWYRQDPGQGLRLIYYSQIVNDFQKGDIAEGYSVSREKKESFPLTVTSAQKNPTAFYLCASSITQSWSSYGYTFGSGTRLTVV.

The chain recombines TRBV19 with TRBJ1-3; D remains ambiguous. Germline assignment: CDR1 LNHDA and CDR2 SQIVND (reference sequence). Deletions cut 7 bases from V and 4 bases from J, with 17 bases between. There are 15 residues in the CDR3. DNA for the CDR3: TGTGCCAGTATCTCGCAATTTGGATCGGGAAACACCATATATTTT. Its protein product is CASISQFGSGNTIYF. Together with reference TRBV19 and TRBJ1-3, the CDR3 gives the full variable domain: DGGITQSPKYLFRKEGQNVTLSCEQNLNHDAMYWYRQDPGQGLRLIYYSQIVNDFQKGDIAEGYSVSREKKESFPLTVTSAQKNPTAFYLCASISQFGSGNTIYFGEGSWLTVV.

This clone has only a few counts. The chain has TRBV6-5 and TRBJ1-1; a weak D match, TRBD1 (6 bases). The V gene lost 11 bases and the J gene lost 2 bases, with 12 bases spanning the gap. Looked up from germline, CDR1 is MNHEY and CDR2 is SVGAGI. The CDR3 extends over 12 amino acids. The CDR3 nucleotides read TGTGCCGGGTGGGGGGGCAACACTGAAGCTTTCTTT. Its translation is CAGWGGNTEAFF.

CDR3 sequence (DNA): TGTGCCAGCAGCCACCAGGGGGTTCAAGAGACCCAGTACTTC. Its translation: CASSHQGVQETQYF. The rearrangement links TRBV3-1 (or the pseudogene TRBV3-2) to TRBJ2-5, with 7 bases lining up with TRBD1. Trimming removed 3 bases from V and 2 bases from J; junction bases left unmatched: 3. The CDR3 has 14 amino acids. Per the germline V gene, CDR1 is LGHDT and CDR2 is YNNKEL (reference sequence).